This T cell receptor beta chain was retrieved from a study of T cell clonotyping in hematopoietic cell transplantation. General study findings and limits: Few recipient clonotypes overlapped donors; over 95% were de novo at given depth. Recipient TCR diversity dropped after transplant; expanded clonotypes rose from day 30 to 180.

Blood collection times were about day -28 and days 30, 100, 180 posttransplant. The CDR3 covers 13 residues. Germline CDR1 is LGHNA and CDR2 is YNFKEQ. Trimming removed 0 bases at V and 5 bases at J, with 5 bases between. This table comes from immunoSEQ multiplex PCR, and its TCRdb copy is limited to in-frame clones, with some not included. The sample contains 6,200 or so clones, more than 35% of which appear only once. A note on this clone: Its antigen is undetermined.

The sample was peripheral blood mononuclear cells, taken 30 days after allogeneic stem cell transplant. The chain employs TRBV4-2 and TRBJ1-5; D not resolved. The sequence was collected from a female patient aged 60 or older who had an allogeneic stem cell transplant, so the T cells may come from the graft donor. Some clones in this sample may be carry-over from other donors' samples. The DNA for the CDR3 is TGTGCCAGCAGCCAAGAAGAACATCAGCCCCAGCATTTT. This sequence encodes CASSQEEHQPQHF.